These 21 T cell receptor beta chains were sequenced from one sample in a study of CD8 T cells in ankylosing spondylitis. TCRdb re-called the 5' RACE reads with MiXCR, one entry per CDR3 protein. The data contain hundreds of thousands of distinct CDR3 sequences, under 25% of them singletons. The sequenced material came from blood, either unsorted or a sorted T cell fraction (not recorded which). These TCRs come from a female donor with ankylosing spondylitis or in good health (not recorded which).

This clonotype was detected a few times. The J gene is TRBJ2-4, the V gene TRBV11-3; no firm D call. Per the germline V gene, CDR1 is SGHNT and CDR2 is YENEEA. There are 14 residues in the CDR3. V lost 5 bases to trimming and J lost 1 base, with 9 bases between them. CDR3 region: CASSPRDAKNIQYF. The CDR3 DNA follows: TGTGCCAGCAGCCCTAGGGATGCCAAAAACATTCAGTACTTC.

This clonotype was recorded at least ten times. The rearrangement links TRBV10-1 to TRBJ2-3; the D is unclear. Germline V CDR1 and CDR2: WNHNN, SYGVQD (reference sequence). V was shortened by 1 base and J by 8 bases, with 7 bases between the two germline ends. The CDR3 has 12 amino acids. CDR3: CASSEWAGTQYF. As DNA, the CDR3 is TGCGCCAGCAGTGAGTGGGCCGGTACGCAGTATTTT.

J is TRBJ2-5 and V is TRBV6-5; D is unresolved. This CDR3 comprises 11 residues. The germline gives CDR1 MNHEY, CDR2 SVGAGI. The V end was cut by 6 bases, the J end by 5 bases, with 7 bases between. The CDR3 DNA reads TGTGCCAGCAGGCAGCGTGAGACCCAGTACTTC. Translation gives CASRQRETQYF.

This clonotype occurred a few times. The chain is built from TRBV19 and TRBJ2-2; D is unclear. Per germline, CDR1 LNHDA and CDR2 SQIVND (reference sequence). This CDR3 region has 14 residues. V lost 5 bases and J lost 7, with 14 bases in between. The CDR3 nucleotides read TGTGCCAGTAGTGGGGATCCCCAAATCGGGGAGCTGTTTTTT. This sequence encodes CASSGDPQIGELFF.

The genes are TRBV4-3 and TRBJ2-3; no clear D gene. The CDR3 is 15 amino acids. From germline, CDR1 is LGHNA and CDR2 YSLEER. The V end was cut by 4 bases, the J end by 0 bases, with 11 bases between. Here the CDR3 reads CASSPTGSSTDTQYF. Written as DNA, the CDR3 is TGCGCCAGCAGCCCGACGGGTAGTAGCACAGATACGCAGTATTTT.

At least ten counts were recorded for this clonotype. This rearrangement joins TRBV24-1 to TRBJ2-1; perhaps TRBD1 as D (8 bases). This CDR3 contains 16 residues. The V end was cut by 2 bases, the J end by 9 bases, with 19 bases between. CDR1 KGHDR and CDR2 SFDVKD come from the germline V gene. The CDR3 here is CATSDSPDREGSEQFF. The DNA of the CDR3 is TGTGCCACCAGTGATTCGCCGGACAGGGAGGGTAGTGAGCAGTTCTTC.

This clonotype occurred a few times. The chain couples TRBV28 to TRBJ2-3, with D possibly being TRBD2 (7 bases). The germline gives CDR1 MDHEN, CDR2 SYDVKM. The V end was cut by 8 bases, the J end by 6 bases, with 15 bases between. This CDR3 region has 13 residues. This CDR3 reads CASRRGRGDTQYF. The CDR3 bases are TGTGCCAGCCGTCGGGGGAGGGGGGATACGCAGTATTTT.

This chain links TRBV6-2 or TRBV6-3 with TRBJ2-1; the match to TRBD1 covers 8 bases. Per the germline V gene, CDR1 is MNHEY and CDR2 is SVGEGT. J gave up 10 bases and V 7 bases, and 18 bases lay outside the gene matches. This CDR3 has 16 amino acids. CDR3 in amino acids: CASTTTGQGVGKEQFF. The CDR3, as DNA: TGTGCCAGCACCACCACTGGACAGGGAGTGGGCAAGGAGCAGTTCTTC.

This chain connects TRBV9 to TRBJ2-1; D might be TRBD2 (5 bases). The CDR3 runs to 16 residues. V dropped 4 bases and J dropped 0 bases, with 14 bases sitting between them. Germline V CDR1 and CDR2: SGDLS, YYNGEE. The CDR3, as DNA: TGTGCCAGCAGCCCCCGCGAGCGGAGCTCCTACAATGAGCAGTTCTTC. Encoded protein: CASSPRERSSYNEQFF. Drawing the rest from reference TRBV9 and TRBJ2-1, the complete variable domain is DSGVTQTPKHLITATGQRVTLRCSPRSGDLSVYWYQQSLDQGLQFLIQYYNGEERAKGNILERFSAQQFPDLHSELNLSSLELGDSALYFCASSPRERSSYNEQFFGPGTRLTVL.

This clonotype appeared a few times. The gene calls are TRBV29-1 and TRBJ1-3; D is perhaps TRBD1 (5 bases). The length of the CDR3 is 12 residues. V lost 7 bases, J lost 0 bases, and 7 bases lay in between. CDR1 and CDR2 (germline): SQVTM, ANQGSEA. The DNA for the CDR3 is TGCAGCGGGGGGGACTCTGGAAACACCATATATTTT. This gives the protein CSGGDSGNTIYF.

The table lists this clonotype with a few counts. The genes are TRBV28 and TRBJ2-4, with D tentatively TRBD1 or TRBD2 (5 bases each). This CDR3 is built from 16 residues. Germline-derived CDR1 and CDR2 are MDHEN and SYDVKM. The germline V and J ends were trimmed by 8 bases and 0 bases, with 17 bases remaining between them. The CDR3 bases are TGTGCCAGCGGGGAGAGGACACTCGTAGCCAAAAACATTCAGTACTTC. It specifies CASGERTLVAKNIQYF.

This clonotype was counted between two and nine times. This sequence joins TRBV2 and TRBJ1-4, with D unclear. CDR3 length: 13 amino acids. Germline V gives CDR1 SNHLY, CDR2 FYNNEI. The V and J ends lost 1 base and 13 bases respectively, with 13 bases between them. The chain's CDR3 is CASSEEAAARLFF. CDR3 nucleotides: TGTGCCAGCAGTGAAGAGGCAGCGGCGAGACTGTTTTTT.

This clonotype was seen a few times. The chain carries TRBV3-1 and TRBJ1-1; D perhaps matches TRBD1 (6 bases). There are 14 residues in the CDR3. Germline V gene sequence: CDR1 LGHDT, CDR2 YNNKEL (reference sequence). Trimming took 4 bases from V and 4 from J, leaving 13 bases between them. DNA of the CDR3: TGTGCCAGCAGCCCCCGGACAGTTAGCACTGAAGCTTTCTTT. This sequence encodes CASSPRTVSTEAFF.

This clonotype was counted only a few times. The chain couples TRBV7-2 to TRBJ2-7; 8 nucleotides line up with TRBD1. J lost 6 bases, V lost 2 bases, and 3 bases had no gene match. CDR1 and CDR2 from the germline V gene are SGHTA and FQGNSA. CDR3 length: 13 amino acids. CDR3 sequence: CASSLPQGVEQYF. In DNA form, the CDR3 reads TGTGCCAGCAGCTTACCACAGGGGGTCGAGCAGTACTTC.

This clonotype was picked up many times. V and J are TRBV3-1 and TRBJ1-2; 7 bases are shared with TRBD1. The CDR3 runs to 12 residues. Per the germline V gene, CDR1 is LGHDT and CDR2 is YNNKEL (reference sequence). Trimming cost V 5 bases and J 6 bases; bases outside gene matches: 3. DNA of the CDR3: TGTGCCAGCAGCTCCGGACAGGATGGCTACACCTTC. Translation: CASSSGQDGYTF.

The V and J genes are TRBV7-9 and TRBJ2-7, with D possibly being TRBD1 or TRBD2 (5 bases each). CDR1 is SEHNR and CDR2 is FQNEAQ in the germline V gene (reference sequence). This CDR3 spans 14 amino acids. The V gene lost 6 bases and the J gene lost 2 bases, with 14 bases spanning the gap. CDR3: CASSSPGATYEQYF. CDR3 nucleotide sequence: TGTGCCAGCAGTTCACCCGGGGCCACCTACGAGCAGTACTTC. Together with reference TRBV7-9 and TRBJ2-7, the CDR3 gives the full variable domain: DTGVSQNPRHKITKRGQNVTFRCDPISEHNRLYWYRQTLGQGPEFLTYFQNEAQLEKSRLLSDRFSAERPKGSFSTLEIQRTEQGDSAMYLCASSSPGATYEQYFGPGTRLTVT.

This clonotype was seen only a few times. The chain employs TRBV20-1 and TRBJ2-7, with 10 bases that match TRBD1. The J segment lost 1 base and the V segment lost 6 bases, leaving 6 bases of the junction unmatched. In germline, CDR1 is DFQATT, CDR2 SNEGSKA (reference sequence). CDR3 length equals 14 residues. CDR3 DNA sequence: TGCAGTGCCTCGGACAGGGGGTTTTCCTACGAGCAGTACTTC. This encodes CSASDRGFSYEQYF.

The chain recombines TRBV20-1 with TRBJ1-1; 10 positions agree with TRBD1. CDR1 is DFQATT and CDR2 is SNEGSKA in the germline V gene (reference sequence). The V and J ends lost 5 bases and 11 bases, in that order; junction bases with no gene match: 11. The CDR3 covers 13 residues. The CDR3 DNA reads as TGCAGTGCTCTCCCCGACAGGGGGCGCCCGGCTTTCTTT. Its protein is CSALPDRGRPAFF.

The rearrangement links TRBV7-2 to TRBJ2-2; D unresolved. CDR3 length equals 14 residues. CDR1 and CDR2 from the germline V gene are SGHTA and FQGNSA. Trimming left V 5 bases short and J 0 bases short, with 7 bases between. This CDR3 is CASSPSANTGELFF. The DNA of the CDR3 is TGTGCCAGCAGCCCGTCCGCGAACACCGGGGAGCTGTTTTTT.

V is TRBV12-3 or TRBV12-4 and J is TRBJ1-3; no definite D call. V was pared by 2 bases and J by 4 bases, with 6 bases between. The CDR3 runs 13 residues. The CDR3 DNA reads TGTGCCAGCAGTTTATTACTCGGAAACACCATATATTTT. Amino acid sequence: CASSLLLGNTIYF.

V gene TRBV6-2 or TRBV6-3 combines with J gene TRBJ2-5; 7 bases are a match to TRBD1. The CDR3 contains 14 residues. CDR1 and CDR2 from the germline V gene are MNHEY and SVGEGT. The junction had 7 bases not matched to a gene; V was cut back by 2 bases and J by 7 bases. The CDR3 spells CASSYLRQGWTQYF. CDR3 nucleotides: TGTGCCAGCAGTTACCTCCGACAGGGATGGACCCAGTACTTC.